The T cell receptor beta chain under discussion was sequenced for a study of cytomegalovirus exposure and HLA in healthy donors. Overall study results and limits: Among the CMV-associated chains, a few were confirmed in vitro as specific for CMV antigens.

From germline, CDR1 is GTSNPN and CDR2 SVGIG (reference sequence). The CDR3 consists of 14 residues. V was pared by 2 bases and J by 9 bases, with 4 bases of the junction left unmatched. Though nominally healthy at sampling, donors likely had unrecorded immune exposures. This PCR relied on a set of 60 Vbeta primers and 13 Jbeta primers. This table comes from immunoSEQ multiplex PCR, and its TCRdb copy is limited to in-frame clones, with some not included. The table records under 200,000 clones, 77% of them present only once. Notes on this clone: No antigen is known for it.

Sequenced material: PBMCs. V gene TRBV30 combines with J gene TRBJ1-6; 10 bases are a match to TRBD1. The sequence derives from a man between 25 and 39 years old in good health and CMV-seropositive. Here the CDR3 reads CAWSPGTGVSPLHF. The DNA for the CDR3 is TGTGCCTGGAGTCCTGGGACAGGGGTTTCACCCCTCCACTTT.